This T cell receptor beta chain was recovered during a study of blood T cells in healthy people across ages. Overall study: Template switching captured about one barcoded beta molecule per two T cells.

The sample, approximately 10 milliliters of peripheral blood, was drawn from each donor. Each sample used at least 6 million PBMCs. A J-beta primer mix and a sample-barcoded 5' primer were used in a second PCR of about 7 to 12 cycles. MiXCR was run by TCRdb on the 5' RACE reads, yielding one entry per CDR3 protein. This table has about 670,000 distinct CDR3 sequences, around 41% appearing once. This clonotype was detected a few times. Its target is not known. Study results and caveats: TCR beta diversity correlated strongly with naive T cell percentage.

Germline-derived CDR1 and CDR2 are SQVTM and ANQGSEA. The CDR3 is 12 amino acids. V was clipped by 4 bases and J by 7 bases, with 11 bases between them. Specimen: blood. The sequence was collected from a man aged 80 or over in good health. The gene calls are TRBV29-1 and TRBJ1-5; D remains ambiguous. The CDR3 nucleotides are TGCAGCGTTGGTGAGGGCTTGCAGCCCCAGCATTTT. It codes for CSVGEGLQPQHF.